This TCR beta chain appears in the sequencing data of a study of regulatory T cells in long-lasting Graves disease (dated by TCRdb to the early 2020s). As for the study more broadly: Newly diagnosed Graves' disease patients had taken antithyroid drugs for less than 3 months. The study was registered as a clinical trial and conducted in China. A total of some 35 samples underwent TCR sequencing, from roughly 13 patients with persistent Graves' disease and 20 or so patients with newly diagnosed Graves' disease. Persistent Graves' disease patients were compared with newly diagnosed Graves' disease patients by peripheral blood TCR sequencing and RNA sequencing. Study-wide findings and limitations: Peripheral blood alone was examined, since thyroid tissue, which constituted the primary lesion, could not be accessed. Lower TCR Shannon entropy and fewer highly expanded clones were observed in persistent Graves' disease patients than in newly diagnosed patients, which suggested clonal expansion. The authors noted that the small sample size was a limitation that may lower accuracy. Patients with persistent disease shared more public clonotypes (about 2,700) than newly diagnosed patients did (more than 900). Preferential use of TRBV28, TRBJ1-2 and TRBJ2-5 was observed in persistent disease, whereas TRBV20-1 and TRBJ2-1 were favored in newly diagnosed disease. Sequencing and analysis were limited to the TCR beta chain.

This specimen's time point label, interpreted: newly diagnosed GD, antithyroid drugs for less than 3 months. For both TCR sequencing and RNA sequencing, RNA was extracted from PBMCs using TRIzol. Graves' disease was diagnosed according to American Thyroid Association guidelines. Patients for the study were recruited at an endocrinology department in Xi'an, China. Each patient gave roughly 10 milliliters of peripheral blood, collected in an EDTA anticoagulant tube. Ficoll Paque Plus density gradient separation was used to isolate PBMCs, and no further T cell sorting was performed. RNA quality was checked with an Agilent 2100 Bioanalyzer and agarose gel, and concentration with a NanoDrop 2000. Library prep was done by multiplex PCR. For sequencing, an Illumina HiSeq 4000 was employed. iRepertoire HTBI primers and Arm-PCR amplification of CDR3 regions were used to construct TCR beta libraries. Gel purification was performed on PCR products prior to sequencing. As for the original processing: A total of fewer than 70 TRBV and 14 TRBJ segments were identified across samples and were used for gene usage analysis of CDR3 amino acid clonotypes. COPE and FqMerger were used to merge filtered high-quality paired reads into contigs. BLAST was used to align contigs to the IMGT TRBV, TRBD and TRBJ reference genes, and CDR3 was defined following IMGT. Highly expanded clones were defined as clonotypes with a frequency above 0.1%. Shannon entropy was used to measure repertoire diversity, and the Gini coefficient was used to measure V-J evenness. Public clonotypes were defined as clonotypes shared by more than one individual. TCRdb's own reprocessing of the public reads used fastp at Q25 and MiXCR and kept productive beta chains. CDR3 protein duplicates are merged, each entry listing the most common genes and DNA. For this entry, the V and J calls and clone size follow TCRdb and not the study's own pipeline. This sample lists 450,000 to 600,000 distinct CDR3 sequences; approximately 15% were detected once. Together, the top ten hold roughly 9.7% of the sample.

CDR1 is given as LNHDA and CDR2 as SQIVND, both from the germline V gene (reference sequence). A distance of 18 bases separates the germline ends of V and J, which lose 10 bases and 5 bases respectively. There are 13 amino acids in the CDR3, from cysteine to phenylalanine inclusive. The entry retains the CDR3 DNA only, 39 bases that are in frame from base 1. This clonotype was seen at least ten times. Its cognate antigen has yet to be identified. The sample holds no much larger clone one base away, and base qualities are not on file. These data were also filed under a second study, of T cells in Graves' hyperthyroidism and ophthalmopathy. As noted in the second study: A patient counted as having stable Graves' hyperthyroidism if no progression to ophthalmopathy occurred over 18 months of follow-up. Hyperthyroidism patients were newly diagnosed, had a disease duration of under 2 months, and were aged 18 to 65 years. Any patient with an uncontrolled infection, another autoimmune disease, pregnancy or lactation was excluded. Diagnoses were based on clinical symptoms, serum thyroxine and TRAb, thyroid ultrasound and orbital computed tomography. A first-round RT-PCR of the TCR CDR3 used the HTBI primer set with the Qiagen OneStep RT-PCR kit. Most expanded thyroid clonotypes (frequency above 0.001) were also detected in blood, suggesting blood repertoires may reflect thyroid immune responses. A 13 V-J signature model separated ophthalmopathy from stable hyperthyroidism, with 87.88% sensitivity and 81.08% specificity in cross-validation and 80%/75% in testing. In validation, the model predicted progression to ophthalmopathy a median of about 6.8 months before onset, with approximately 68% sensitivity and 72.22% specificity. To identify TCR V-J signatures that set the groups apart, the researchers used a discovery cohort of 100 or so patients, made up of 40 to 45 with Graves' ophthalmopathy and about 59 with stable Graves' hyperthyroidism. Prospective prediction of ophthalmopathy was tested in an independent validation cohort of about 19 hyperthyroidism patients and 15 to 17 patients who later progressed to ophthalmopathy. For training and testing, the approximately 92 patients in the discovery cohort were randomly divided in a 7:3 ratio. The study also compared thyroid tissue and blood T-cell repertoires from more than five Graves' hyperthyroidism patients. Following sampling, methimazole starting at 30 mg daily was given to hyperthyroidism patients, and high-dose intravenous methylprednisolone was given to ophthalmopathy patients. Libraries were constructed in a second round of multiplex PCR, after which size selection and purification were performed. Sequencing of the libraries was done on an Illumina HiSeq2000 using paired-end 100 bp reads. SOAPnuke was used to process the raw data, throwing out any read that contained adapters or uncalled bases, had a mean Phred below 15, or lacked an exact constant-primer or identifier match. High-quality paired reads were merged using COPE v1.2.5, and each unique nucleotide sequence was defined as a clonotype. MiTCR v1.1 was used to align the clonotypes against IMGT TRBV, TRBD and TRBJ reference segments. The analysis included only V-J combinations with a frequency above 0.0001, which together covered roughly 99% of the repertoires. A TCS score was defined as the ratio between F50 (clonal expansion) and ExV (chaos), using BLOSUM62-based TCRdist between CDR3 peptides within each V-J. Welch's t-statistics and random forest reduced fewer than 550 V-J features to about 12, which were used in a naive Bayes classifier (R e1071). No statistical method was used to fix the sample size in advance, and group allocation was not hidden from the investigators. TCR Vbeta CDR3 sequencing of 135 peripheral blood samples (fewer than 45 ophthalmopathy, over 70 hyperthyroidism and roughly 17 progressor patients) is reported in the paper.

The sequences come from peripheral blood mononuclear cells (PBMCs), collected at new diagnosis, from a patient treated with antithyroid drugs. This sequence uses TRBV19 and TRBJ2-7; a tentative D call is TRBD2 (5 bases match). This TCR was sampled from a man between 25 and 39 years old with Graves disease. Donor details come from another sample of the same person, matched by shared clones. The CDR3 region has the sequence CATGVEGRDEQYF. The nucleotide sequence reads TGTGCCACCGGGGTCGAGGGAAGGGACGAGCAGTACTTC.